Below, 14 T cell receptor beta chains from the same sample are listed, as sequenced in a study of shared clonotypes between healthy human individuals. Libraries were prepared by immunoSEQ multiplex PCR; TCRdb keeps only in-frame clonotypes and omits some of them. This table has roughly 2.2 million clones, 80% to 95% appearing once. Input material: naive CD4+ T cells from PBMCs. Sample subset: CD45RA+ positively selected. These receptors were collected from a young man in good health. Some clones in this sample may be carry-over from other donors' samples.

The rearrangement links TRBV28 to TRBJ1-5; D call uncertain. This CDR3 is built from 13 residues. The V gene's germline CDR1 is MDHEN and CDR2 SYDVKM. For the CDR3, the DNA is TGTGGCACAGCCGTAGACTTCGGCCAGCCCCAGCATTTT. Translating gives CGTAVDFGQPQHF.

The rearrangement uses TRBV11-2 and TRBJ2-3; maybe TRBD2 (7 bases). The germline gives CDR1 SGHAT, CDR2 FQNNGV. This CDR3 is built from 20 residues. Trimming took 0 bases from V and 1 from J, leaving 23 bases between them. The CDR3 DNA follows: TGTGCCAGCAGCTTAGATCTCGGCCTAGCCCGGGGGGCGGGCACAGATACGCAGTATTTT. It encodes CASSLDLGLARGAGTDTQYF.

The chain is built from TRBV14 and TRBJ2-3; 7 bases match TRBD2. This CDR3 has 18 amino acids. The ends lost 3 bases at V and 6 bases at J; junction bases unmatched: 18. Germline CDR1 and CDR2: SGHDN and FVKESK. This CDR3 reads CASSHEIWASGRSDTQYF. The CDR3 bases are TGTGCCAGCAGCCACGAAATATGGGCTAGCGGCCGGTCCGATACGCAGTATTTT.

V and J are TRBV25-1 and TRBJ2-5, with 12 positions matching TRBD1. CDR1 and CDR2 (germline): MGHDK, SYGVNS. There are 17 residues in the CDR3. V shed 5 bases and J 5 bases; nucleotides not matched to a gene: 12. The CDR3 bases are TGTGCCAGCAGTAAAACTACCGGGACAGGGGGCTTGGAGACCCAGTACTTC. It is translated as CASSKTTGTGGLETQYF.

V usage is TRBV5-4 and J usage is TRBJ1-3; D gene uncertain. The CDR3 spans 11 residues. From germline, CDR1 is SGHNT and CDR2 YYREEE (reference sequence). With 1 base removed from V and 7 bases from J, the gap between germline ends came to 3 bases. The CDR3, as DNA: TGTGCCAGCAGCTTGATGAACACCATATATTTT. Amino acids: CASSLMNTIYF.

The chain joins TRBV10-3 to TRBJ2-7; 9 bases match TRBD1. V lost 6 bases to trimming and J lost 5 bases; unmatched junction nucleotides: 8. Per the germline V gene, CDR1 is ENHRY and CDR2 is SYGVKD. This CDR3 is built from 14 residues. CDR3 coding DNA: TGTGCCATCAGCGAGGGACAGGGCGTGGACGAGCAGTACTTC. Protein: CAISEGQGVDEQYF.

CDR3 loop: CASSIGYGATNEKLFF. The CDR3 DNA reads as TGCGCCAGCAGCATAGGCTACGGAGCAACTAATGAAAAACTGTTTTTT. The rearrangement links TRBV5-1 to TRBJ1-4, with D hard to call. The CDR3 has 16 residues. V was cut by 4 bases and J by 0 bases, with 13 bases left in between. Looked up from germline, CDR1 is SGHRS and CDR2 is YFSETQ.

The gene calls are TRBV5-5 and TRBJ1-5; 8 nucleotides match TRBD1. There are 16 residues in the CDR3. V lost 1 base and J lost 0; bases outside the gene matches: 3. Germline loops: CDR1 SGHKS, CDR2 YYEKEE (reference sequence). The CDR3 region is CASSLLTGDSNQPQHF. As DNA, the CDR3 is TGTGCCAGCAGCTTGCTGACAGGGGATAGCAATCAGCCCCAGCATTTT. Full variable domain (remainder filled in from reference TRBV5-5 and TRBJ1-5): DAGVTQSPTHLIKTRGQQVTLRCSPISGHKSVSWYQQVLGQGPQFIFQYYEKEERGRGNFPDRFSARQFPNYSSELNVNALLLGDSALYLCASSLLTGDSNQPQHFGDGTRLSIL.

CDR3 protein: CASSDSGRTHHSGNTIYF. The CDR3 coding sequence is TGTGCCAGCAGTGACTCGGGTCGGACACACCACTCTGGAAACACCATATATTTT. This sequence joins TRBV6-4 and TRBJ1-3; maybe TRBD1 (5 bases). Per the germline V gene, CDR1 is MRHNA and CDR2 is SNTAGT. This CDR3 has 18 amino acids. Trimming cost V 0 bases and J 0 bases, with 15 bases left between them.

As for this clone: The sample has other DNA sequences that encode this CDR3 too. The V call is TRBV18, the J call TRBJ2-5; 8 bases map to TRBD1. The CDR3 has 13 amino acids. Germline loops: CDR1 KGHSH, CDR2 LQKENI. The V gene end was trimmed by 3 bases and the J gene end by 4 bases; junction bases not matched to a gene: 1. The CDR3 DNA follows: TGTGCCAGCTCACCGGGACAGGCAGAGACCCAGTACTTC. It specifies CASSPGQAETQYF. The full variable domain, rest sourced from reference TRBV18 and TRBJ2-5, is NAGVMQNPRHLVRRRGQEARLRCSPMKGHSHVYWYRQLPEEGLKFMVYLQKENIIDESGMPKERFSAEFPKEGPSILRIQQVVRGDSAAYFCASSPGQAETQYFGPGTRLLVL.

Here the CDR3 DNA reads TGCGCCAGCAGCCAAGATCTTCAGGACTACAATGAGCAGTTCTTC. Amino acid sequence: CASSQDLQDYNEQFF. The chain joins TRBV4-1 to TRBJ2-1, with D hard to call. CDR1 and CDR2 from the germline V gene are MGHRA and YSYEKL. V was cut by 0 bases and J by 3 bases, with 9 bases left in between. CDR3 length equals 15 residues.

Worth noting for this clone: This sample also contains other DNA sequences that code for the same CDR3. The CDR3 loop reads CASSRTGDYEQYF. CDR3 sequence (DNA): TGTGCCAGCAGTCGAACAGGGGACTACGAGCAGTACTTC. The chain links TRBV27 to TRBJ2-7; 7 bases agree with TRBD1. There are 13 residues in the CDR3. Germline CDR1 MNHEY, CDR2 SMNVEV (reference sequence). With 5 bases clipped from V and 3 bases from J, the junction kept 4 bases outside the gene matches.

In its sample, this clone was seen a few times. This chain joins TRBV30 and TRBJ1-1; 8 positions match TRBD1. Germline V CDR1 and CDR2: GTSNPN, SVGIG (reference sequence). This CDR3 contains 12 residues. After removal of 5 bases from V and 5 bases from J, the junction contained 4 bases not matched to a gene. CDR3 protein: CAWDRGSTEAFF. The CDR3 coding sequence is TGTGCCTGGGACAGGGGCAGTACTGAAGCTTTCTTT.

V and J are TRBV5-6 and TRBJ2-7; the match to TRBD1 covers 9 bases. CDR3 length: 14 amino acids. The V gene's germline CDR1 is SGHDT and CDR2 YYEEEE. The junction had 2 bases not matched to a gene; V was cut back by 0 bases and J by 4 bases. CDR3 amino acids: CASSLEDRGYEQYF. The CDR3 DNA sequence: TGTGCCAGCAGCTTGGAGGACAGGGGTTACGAGCAGTACTTC.